This entry concerns a single T cell receptor (beta chain). The CDR3 is made up of 14 amino acids. Germline trimming cut 2 bases from V and 0 bases from J; bases unmatched to any gene: 4. Germline V gene sequence: CDR1 SQVTM, CDR2 ANQGSEA. This specimen belongs to a study of early stage breast cancer tumors. Study-wide background: Of around 15 invasive breast tumors, more than nine were hormone receptor-positive, HER2-negative. Invasive lobular carcinomas made up four of 12 ER+/PR+/HER2- tumors.

Using immunoSEQ multiplex PCR, the repertoire was profiled, and TCRdb retains in-frame clones only, with some absent. The sample holds some 48,000 clones, roughly 83% seen once. This sequence originates from a person aged 50-59 years with breast cancer. Sequenced material: blood. The chain combines TRBV29-1 with TRBJ2-7; TRBD2 matches at 7 bases. The CDR3 DNA reads TGCAGCGTTGAATGGGGAGGGGCCTCCTACGAGCAGTACTTC. Translated: CSVEWGGASYEQYF.